The 8 T cell receptor beta chains presented below share a single source sample, sequenced in a study of early T cells in non-severe SARS-CoV-2 infection. TCRdb called the 5' RACE reads again in MiXCR, with one record for every CDR3 protein. The sample includes around 63,000 distinct CDR3 sequences, 10% to 15% of them seen just once. What was sequenced was whole blood. The receptors derive from an adult who was a healthcare worker with PCR-confirmed SARS-CoV-2 infection or an uninfected control (not recorded which).

The genes are TRBV12-3 or TRBV12-4 and TRBJ1-4, with a possible D match to TRBD1 (6 bases). CDR3 size: 14 residues. V lost 6 bases, J lost 6 bases, and 14 bases lay in between. The CDR3 bases are TGTGCCAGCAGGTCGACAGGACCAGATGAAAAACTGTTTTTT. The encoded protein is CASRSTGPDEKLFF.

This clonotype is labeled as medium-sized (0.01 to 0.1%). V and J are TRBV4-1 and TRBJ2-1; D ambiguous. V was cut by 0 bases and J by 4 bases, with 10 bases left in between. Germline CDR1 reads MGHRA; CDR2 reads YSYEKL. CDR3 length: 15 residues. CDR3 residues: CASSQDRNLYNEQFF. In DNA form, the CDR3 reads TGCGCCAGCAGCCAAGATAGGAACTTATACAATGAGCAGTTCTTC.

This clonotype was recorded many times. The chain carries TRBV7-9 and TRBJ2-7, with 8 bases aligning to TRBD2. Looked up from germline, CDR1 is SEHNR and CDR2 is FQNEAQ (reference sequence). V shed 2 bases, J shed 3 bases, and the junction held 6 bases outside the gene matches. This CDR3 has 15 amino acids. This CDR3 is CASSLFAGGIYEQYF. In nucleotides, the CDR3 is TGTGCCAGCAGCTTATTTGCGGGGGGCATCTACGAGCAGTACTTC.

This clonotype showed up many times. V usage is TRBV5-1 and J usage is TRBJ1-1, with D possibly TRBD1 on 6 matching bases. The V gene lost 0 bases and the J gene lost 5 bases, with 8 bases spanning the gap. Germline assignment: CDR1 SGHRS and CDR2 YFSETQ. The CDR3 has 13 amino acids. The CDR3 sequence is CASSLVGATEAFF. CDR3 bases: TGCGCCAGCAGCTTGGTGGGGGCTACTGAAGCTTTCTTT.

This clonotype was detected ten times or more. V usage is TRBV3-1 and J usage is TRBJ1-2; 7 bases align to TRBD1. The CDR3 loop spans 14 amino acids. V shed 5 bases and J 2 bases; nucleotides not matched to a gene: 5. Looked up from germline, CDR1 is LGHDT and CDR2 is YNNKEL (reference sequence). The CDR3 here is CASSYGQENYGYTF. As DNA, the CDR3 is TGTGCCAGCAGCTACGGACAGGAGAACTATGGCTACACCTTC.

This clonotype was seen many times. The chain links TRBV27 to TRBJ1-5; D perhaps matches TRBD1 (5 bases). The CDR3 length is 14 residues. Germline V CDR1 and CDR2: MNHEY, SMNVEV (reference sequence). Between the trimmed V and J ends, which lost 2 bases and 6 bases, there was a span of 11 bases. The CDR3 reads CASSLGGIGQPQHF. As DNA, the CDR3 is TGTGCCAGCAGTTTAGGGGGTATCGGTCAGCCCCAGCATTTT.

This clonotype was counted a few times. The chain couples TRBV7-2 to TRBJ1-2, with TRBD1 matching over 11 bases. The CDR3 totals 15 residues. Losses at the gene ends were 5 bases for V and 7 bases for J; bases not matched to a gene: 9. The germline V gene encodes CDR1 SGHTA and CDR2 FQGNSA. The CDR3 here is CASSARTGGAGGYTF. CDR3 nucleotide sequence: TGTGCCAGCAGCGCCCGGACAGGGGGCGCCGGTGGCTACACCTTC.

The sample holds many counts of this clonotype. The rearrangement links TRBV29-1 to TRBJ1-5; maybe TRBD1 (5 bases). The germline V gene has CDR1 SQVTM and CDR2 ANQGSEA. The CDR3 runs 13 residues. Trimming left V 6 bases short and J 2 bases short, with 11 bases between. CDR3 in DNA: TGCAGCGTGGGGGATCCCGGCAATCAGCCCCAGCATTTT. It encodes CSVGDPGNQPQHF.